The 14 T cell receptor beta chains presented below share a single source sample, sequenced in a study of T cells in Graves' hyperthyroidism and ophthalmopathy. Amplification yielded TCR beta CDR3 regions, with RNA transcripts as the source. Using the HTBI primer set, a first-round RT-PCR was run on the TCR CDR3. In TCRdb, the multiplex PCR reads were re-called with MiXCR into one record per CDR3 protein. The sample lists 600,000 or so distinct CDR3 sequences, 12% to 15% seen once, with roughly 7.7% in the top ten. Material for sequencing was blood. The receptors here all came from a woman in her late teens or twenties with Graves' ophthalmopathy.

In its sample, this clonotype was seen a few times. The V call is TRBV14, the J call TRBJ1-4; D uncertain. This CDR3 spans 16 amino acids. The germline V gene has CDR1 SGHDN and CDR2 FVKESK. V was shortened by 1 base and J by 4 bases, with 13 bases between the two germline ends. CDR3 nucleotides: TGTGCCAGCAGCCAAGGTACCGGAGCCCTTAATGAAAAACTGTTTTTT. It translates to CASSQGTGALNEKLFF.

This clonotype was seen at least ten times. The CDR3 spells CSARSSRGFRNQPQHF. The CDR3 DNA follows: TGCAGTGCTAGAAGTTCCAGGGGCTTTAGGAATCAGCCCCAGCATTTT. The chain couples TRBV20-1 to TRBJ1-5, with D tentatively TRBD1 (6 bases). Trimming took 2 bases from V and 4 from J, leaving 18 bases between them. CDR3 length: 16 amino acids. Germline lookup yields CDR1 DFQATT and CDR2 SNEGSKA (reference sequence).

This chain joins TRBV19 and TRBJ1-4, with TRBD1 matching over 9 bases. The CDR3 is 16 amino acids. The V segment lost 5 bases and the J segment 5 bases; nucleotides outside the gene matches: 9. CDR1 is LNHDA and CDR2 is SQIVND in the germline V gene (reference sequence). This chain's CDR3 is CASSFRRDRENEKLFF. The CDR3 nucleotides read TGTGCCAGTAGTTTTAGGCGGGACAGGGAAAATGAAAAACTGTTTTTT.

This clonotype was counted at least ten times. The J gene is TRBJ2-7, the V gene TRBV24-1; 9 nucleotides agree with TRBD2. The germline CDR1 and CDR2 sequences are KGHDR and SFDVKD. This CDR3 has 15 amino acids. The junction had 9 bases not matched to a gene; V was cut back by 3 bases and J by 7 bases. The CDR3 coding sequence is TGTGCCACCAGTGATGCTGGCGGGAGGGCAGGGGAGCAGTACTTC. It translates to CATSDAGGRAGEQYF.

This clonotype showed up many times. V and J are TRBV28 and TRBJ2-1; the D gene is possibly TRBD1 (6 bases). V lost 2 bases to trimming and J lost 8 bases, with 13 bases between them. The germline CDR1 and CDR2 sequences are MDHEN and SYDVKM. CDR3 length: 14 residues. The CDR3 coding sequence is TGTGCCAGCAGTTTAACGCAGGGACACTATGAGCAGTTCTTC. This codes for CASSLTQGHYEQFF.

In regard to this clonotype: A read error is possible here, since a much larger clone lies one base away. The CDR3 reads CASSYRLAGAIIHEQCF. CDR3 DNA: TGTGCCAGCAGTTACCGATTAGCGGGAGCTATTATCCACGAGCAGTGCTTC. The chain recombines TRBV6-2 or TRBV6-3 with TRBJ2-7, with 9 positions matching TRBD2. Germline loops: CDR1 MNHEY, CDR2 SVGEGT. The CDR3 consists of 17 residues.

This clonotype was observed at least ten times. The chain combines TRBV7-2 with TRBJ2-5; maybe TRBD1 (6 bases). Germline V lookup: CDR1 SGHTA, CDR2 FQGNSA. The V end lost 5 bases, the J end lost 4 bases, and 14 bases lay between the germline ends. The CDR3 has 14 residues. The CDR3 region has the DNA TGTGCCAGCAGCCCGCTTGGGGGCGGAGAGACCCAGTACTTC. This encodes CASSPLGGGETQYF.

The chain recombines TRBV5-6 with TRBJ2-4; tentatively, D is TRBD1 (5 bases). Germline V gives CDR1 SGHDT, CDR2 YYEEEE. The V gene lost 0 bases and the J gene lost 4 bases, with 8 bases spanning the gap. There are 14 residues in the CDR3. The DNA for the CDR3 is TGTGCCAGCAGCTTGGTACAGGCTAAAAACATTCAGTACTTC. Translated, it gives CASSLVQAKNIQYF.

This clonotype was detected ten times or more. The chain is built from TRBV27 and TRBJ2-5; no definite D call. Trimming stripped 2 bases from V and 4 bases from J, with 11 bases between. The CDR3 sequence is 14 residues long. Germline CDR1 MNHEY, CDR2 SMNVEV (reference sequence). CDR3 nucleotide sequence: TGTGCCAGCAGTTTAAAGGGAAGAGGAGAGACCCAGTACTTC. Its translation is CASSLKGRGETQYF.

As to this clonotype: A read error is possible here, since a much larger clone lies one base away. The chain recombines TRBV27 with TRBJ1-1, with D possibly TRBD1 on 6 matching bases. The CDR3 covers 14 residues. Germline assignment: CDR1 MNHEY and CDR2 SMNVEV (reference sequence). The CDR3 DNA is TGTGCCAGCAGTTTTGGACAGACCAACATTGAAGCTTTCTTT. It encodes CASSFGQTNIEAFF.

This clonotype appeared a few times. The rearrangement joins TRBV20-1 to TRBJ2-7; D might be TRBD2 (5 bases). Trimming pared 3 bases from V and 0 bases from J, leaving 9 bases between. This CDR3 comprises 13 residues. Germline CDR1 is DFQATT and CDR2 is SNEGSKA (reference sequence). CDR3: CSARFGSSYEQYF. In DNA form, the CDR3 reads TGCAGTGCTAGGTTTGGGAGCTCCTACGAGCAGTACTTC.

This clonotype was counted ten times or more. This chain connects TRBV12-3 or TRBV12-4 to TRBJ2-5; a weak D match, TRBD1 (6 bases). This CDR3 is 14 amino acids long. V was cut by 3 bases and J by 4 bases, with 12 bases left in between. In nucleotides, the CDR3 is TGTGCCAGCAGTTTTGTACAGGGCGGAGAGACCCAGTACTTC. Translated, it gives CASSFVQGGETQYF.

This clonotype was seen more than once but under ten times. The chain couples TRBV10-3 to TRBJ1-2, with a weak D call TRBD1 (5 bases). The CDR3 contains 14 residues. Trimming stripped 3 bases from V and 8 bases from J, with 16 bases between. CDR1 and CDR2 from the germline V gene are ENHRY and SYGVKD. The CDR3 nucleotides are TGTGCCATCAGTGACTGGGACTCCTCTCGGGGCTACACCTTC. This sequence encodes CAISDWDSSRGYTF.

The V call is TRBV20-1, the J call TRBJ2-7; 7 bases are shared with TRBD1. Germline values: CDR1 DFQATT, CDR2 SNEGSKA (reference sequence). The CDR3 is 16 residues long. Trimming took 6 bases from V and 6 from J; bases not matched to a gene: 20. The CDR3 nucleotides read TGCAGTGCCCTTGAGACCGGGACAGTAATCTCGGGCGAGCAGTACTTC. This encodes CSALETGTVISGEQYF.